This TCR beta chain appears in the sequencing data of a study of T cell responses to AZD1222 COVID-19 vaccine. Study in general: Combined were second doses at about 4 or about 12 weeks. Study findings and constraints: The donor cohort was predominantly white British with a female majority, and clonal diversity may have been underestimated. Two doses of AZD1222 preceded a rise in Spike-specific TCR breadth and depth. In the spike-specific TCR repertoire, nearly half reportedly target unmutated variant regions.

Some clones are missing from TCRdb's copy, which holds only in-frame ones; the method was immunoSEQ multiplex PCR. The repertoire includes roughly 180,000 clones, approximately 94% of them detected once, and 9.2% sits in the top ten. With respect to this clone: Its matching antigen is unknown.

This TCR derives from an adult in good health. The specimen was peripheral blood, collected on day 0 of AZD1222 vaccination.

The CDR3 DNA sequence: TGTGCCAGCAGCCTAAAGGGTGACGCCCAGGCCGGGGAGCTGTTTTTT. Its translation is CASSLKGDAQAGELFF. The chain links TRBV4-2 to TRBJ2-2; no definite D call. The CDR3 sequence is 16 residues long. V was clipped by 4 bases and J by 6 bases, with 18 bases between them. Germline assignment: CDR1 LGHNA and CDR2 YNFKEQ.